This record concerns one TCR beta chain sequence. Its antigen is as yet unknown. The data stem from a study of response to subunit inactivated influenza vaccine. Study observations and caveats: Authors proposed each seasonal influenza vaccination draws in few new T cells.

TCRdb re-derived calls from the RT-PCR reads in MiXCR, one entry per CDR3 protein. The sample has more than 400,000 distinct CDR3 sequences, around 9.9% seen once. There are 18 residues in the CDR3. With V trimmed by 4 bases and J by 11 bases, 14 bases remained unmatched. Germline V CDR1 and CDR2: LGHDT, YNNKEL (reference sequence). This receptor was obtained from a man in his forties or fifties who received an inactivated influenza vaccine. Sequencing used PBMCs from blood, obtained 45 days after vaccination. The chain uses TRBV3-1 and TRBJ2-2; 15 bases align to TRBD2. The CDR3 nucleotides read TGTGCCAGCAGCCTACCCGGGACTAGCGGGGGGAAGAGTGGCGAGCTGTTTTTT. As protein: CASSLPGTSGGKSGELFF.